The entry below gives a single T cell receptor (beta chain) sequence along with its context. Its target is not known. These data belong to a study of T cell responses to AZD1222 COVID-19 vaccine. V gave up 2 bases and J gave up 1 base; unmatched junction bases: 3. Looked up from germline, CDR1 is KGHSH and CDR2 is LQKENI. This CDR3 contains 15 residues. Study-level findings and limits: Increased Spike-specific TCR breadth and depth were observed after two AZD1222 doses.

Data came from immunoSEQ multiplex PCR; TCRdb stores just in-frame clones and leaves some out. The sample has 200,000 to 250,000 clones; 85% to 95% are singletons. The chain has TRBV18 and TRBJ1-1, with 8 nucleotides matching TRBD1. The sequence came from an adult in good health. The source material was peripheral blood, sampled on day 0 of MenACWY control vaccination. The chain's CDR3 is CASSPDTGGNTEAFF. The CDR3 DNA is TGTGCCAGCTCACCAGATACAGGGGGGAACACTGAAGCTTTCTTT.